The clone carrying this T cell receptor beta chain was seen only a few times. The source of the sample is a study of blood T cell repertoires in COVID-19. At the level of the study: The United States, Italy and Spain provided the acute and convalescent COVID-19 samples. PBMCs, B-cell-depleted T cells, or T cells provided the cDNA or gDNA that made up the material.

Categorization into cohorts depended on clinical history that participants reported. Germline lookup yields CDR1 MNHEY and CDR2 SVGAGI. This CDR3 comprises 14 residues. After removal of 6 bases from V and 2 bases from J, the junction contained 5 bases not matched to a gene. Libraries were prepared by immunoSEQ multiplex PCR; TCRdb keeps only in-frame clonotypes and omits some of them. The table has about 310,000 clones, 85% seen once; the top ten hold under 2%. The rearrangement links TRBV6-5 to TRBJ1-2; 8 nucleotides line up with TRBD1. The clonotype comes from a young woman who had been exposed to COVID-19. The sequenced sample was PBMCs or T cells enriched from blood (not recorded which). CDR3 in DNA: TGTGCCAGCAGACAAGGACAGGGAAACTATGGCTACACCTTC. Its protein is CASRQGQGNYGYTF.